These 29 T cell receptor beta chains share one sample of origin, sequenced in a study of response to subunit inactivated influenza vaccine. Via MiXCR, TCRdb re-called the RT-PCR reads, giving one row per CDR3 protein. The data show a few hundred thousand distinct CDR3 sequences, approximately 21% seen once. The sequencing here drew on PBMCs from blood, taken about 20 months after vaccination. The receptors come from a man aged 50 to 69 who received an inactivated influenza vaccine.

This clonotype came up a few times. The CDR3 nucleotides read TGCAGCGTAGTAGGTGCGAGCTCTGGAAACACCATATATTTT. Its translation is CSVVGASSGNTIYF. This chain uses TRBV29-1 with TRBJ1-3; D gene uncertain. The V end was cut by 6 bases, the J end by 0 bases, with 12 bases between. This CDR3 contains 14 residues. CDR1 is SQVTM and CDR2 is ANQGSEA in the germline V gene.

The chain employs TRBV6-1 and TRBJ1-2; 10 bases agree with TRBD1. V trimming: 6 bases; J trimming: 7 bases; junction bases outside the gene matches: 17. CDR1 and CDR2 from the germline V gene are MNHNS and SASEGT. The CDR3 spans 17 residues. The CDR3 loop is CASSQILRDRGLGGYTF. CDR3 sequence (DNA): TGTGCCAGCAGCCAAATCCTCCGGGACAGGGGACTTGGTGGCTACACCTTC.

This CDR3 is CSAMNSGGAYEQYF. The CDR3 DNA is TGCAGTGCTATGAATAGCGGGGGAGCCTACGAGCAGTACTTC. This sequence joins TRBV20-1 and TRBJ2-7; 9 bases line up with TRBD2. V lost 4 bases to trimming and J lost 2 bases; unmatched junction nucleotides: 6. Germline V lookup: CDR1 DFQATT, CDR2 SNEGSKA (reference sequence). The CDR3 consists of 14 residues.

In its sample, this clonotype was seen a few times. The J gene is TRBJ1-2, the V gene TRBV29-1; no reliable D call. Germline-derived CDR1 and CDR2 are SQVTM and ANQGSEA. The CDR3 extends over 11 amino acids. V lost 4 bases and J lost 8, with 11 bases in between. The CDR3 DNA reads TGCAGCGTTGGTGGCGGTTTAGGCTACACCTTC. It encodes CSVGGGLGYTF.

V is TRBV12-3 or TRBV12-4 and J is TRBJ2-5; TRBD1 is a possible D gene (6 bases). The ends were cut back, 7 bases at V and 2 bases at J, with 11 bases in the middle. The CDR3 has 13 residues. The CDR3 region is CASNQGLQETQYF. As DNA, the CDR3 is TGTGCCAGCAATCAGGGGCTGCAAGAGACCCAGTACTTC.

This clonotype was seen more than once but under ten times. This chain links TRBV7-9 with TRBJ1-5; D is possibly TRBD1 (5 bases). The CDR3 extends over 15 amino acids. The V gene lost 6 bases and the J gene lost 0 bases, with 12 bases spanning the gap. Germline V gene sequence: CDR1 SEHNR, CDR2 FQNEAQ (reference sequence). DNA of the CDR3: TGTGCCAGCAGTTCCGGGGGGAATAGCAATCAGCCCCAGCATTTT. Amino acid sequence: CASSSGGNSNQPQHF.

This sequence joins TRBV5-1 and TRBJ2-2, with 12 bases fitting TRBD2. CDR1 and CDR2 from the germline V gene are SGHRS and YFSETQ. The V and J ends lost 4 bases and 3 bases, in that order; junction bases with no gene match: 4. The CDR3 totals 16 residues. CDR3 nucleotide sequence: TGCGCCAGCAGCCTAAGACTAGCGGGAGACACCGGGGAGCTGTTTTTT. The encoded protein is CASSLRLAGDTGELFF.

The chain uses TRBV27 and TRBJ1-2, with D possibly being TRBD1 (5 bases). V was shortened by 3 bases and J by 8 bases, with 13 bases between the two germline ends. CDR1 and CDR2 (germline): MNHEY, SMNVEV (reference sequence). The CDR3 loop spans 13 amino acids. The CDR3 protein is CASSLDIRRGYTF. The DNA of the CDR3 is TGTGCCAGCAGTTTGGACATCCGGAGAGGCTACACCTTC.

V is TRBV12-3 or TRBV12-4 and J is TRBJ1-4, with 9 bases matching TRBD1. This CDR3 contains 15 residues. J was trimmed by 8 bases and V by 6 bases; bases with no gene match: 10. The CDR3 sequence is CASRAGTGIWEKLFF. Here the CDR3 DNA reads TGTGCCAGCAGAGCCGGGACAGGGATCTGGGAAAAACTGTTTTTT.

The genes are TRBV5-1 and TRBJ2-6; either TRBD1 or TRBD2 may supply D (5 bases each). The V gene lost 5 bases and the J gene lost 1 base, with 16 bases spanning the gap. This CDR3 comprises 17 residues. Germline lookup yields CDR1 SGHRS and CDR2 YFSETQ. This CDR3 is CASSRDGTASGANVLTF. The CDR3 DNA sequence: TGCGCCAGCAGTAGGGACGGGACCGCTTCTGGGGCCAACGTCCTGACTTTC.

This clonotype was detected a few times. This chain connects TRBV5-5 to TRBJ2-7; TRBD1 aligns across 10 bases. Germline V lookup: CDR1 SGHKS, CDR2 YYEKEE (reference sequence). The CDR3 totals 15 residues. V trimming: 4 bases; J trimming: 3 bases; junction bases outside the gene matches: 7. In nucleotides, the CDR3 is TGTGCCAGCAGCCTGGTAGGACAGGGGGTCTACGAGCAGTACTTC. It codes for CASSLVGQGVYEQYF.

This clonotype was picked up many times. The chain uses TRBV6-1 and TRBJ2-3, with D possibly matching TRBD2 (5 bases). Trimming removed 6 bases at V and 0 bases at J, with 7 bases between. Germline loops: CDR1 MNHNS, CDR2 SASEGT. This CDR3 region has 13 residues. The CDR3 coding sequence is TGTGCCAGCAGAGCGGCAAGCACAGATACGCAGTATTTT. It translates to CASRAASTDTQYF.

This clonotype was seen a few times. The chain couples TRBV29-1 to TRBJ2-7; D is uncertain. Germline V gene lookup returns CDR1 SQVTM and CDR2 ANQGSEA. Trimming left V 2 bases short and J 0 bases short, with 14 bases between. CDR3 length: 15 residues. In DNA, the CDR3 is TGCAGCGTTGAATATAGACACCTGAGCTCCTACGAGCAGTACTTC. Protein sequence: CSVEYRHLSSYEQYF.

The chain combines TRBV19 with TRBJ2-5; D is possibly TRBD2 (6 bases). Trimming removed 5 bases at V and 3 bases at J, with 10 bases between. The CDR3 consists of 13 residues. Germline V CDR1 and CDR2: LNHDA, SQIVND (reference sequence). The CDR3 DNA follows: TGTGCCAGTAGTCCCCGACTAGAAGAGACCCAGTACTTC. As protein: CASSPRLEETQYF.

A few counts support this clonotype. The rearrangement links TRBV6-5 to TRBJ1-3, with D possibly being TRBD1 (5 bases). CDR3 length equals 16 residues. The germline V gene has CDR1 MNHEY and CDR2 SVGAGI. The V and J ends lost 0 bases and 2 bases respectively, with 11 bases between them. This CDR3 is CASSYSRDFAGNTIYF. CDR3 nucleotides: TGTGCCAGCAGTTACTCCCGGGACTTTGCTGGAAACACCATATATTTT.

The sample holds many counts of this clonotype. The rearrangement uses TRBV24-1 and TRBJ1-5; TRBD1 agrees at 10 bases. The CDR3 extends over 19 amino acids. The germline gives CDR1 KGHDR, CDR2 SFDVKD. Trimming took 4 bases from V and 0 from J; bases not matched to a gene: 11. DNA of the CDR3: TGTGCCACCAGTGACTCCGGGACAGGGGCCCTTTATAGCAATCAGCCCCAGCATTTT. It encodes CATSDSGTGALYSNQPQHF.

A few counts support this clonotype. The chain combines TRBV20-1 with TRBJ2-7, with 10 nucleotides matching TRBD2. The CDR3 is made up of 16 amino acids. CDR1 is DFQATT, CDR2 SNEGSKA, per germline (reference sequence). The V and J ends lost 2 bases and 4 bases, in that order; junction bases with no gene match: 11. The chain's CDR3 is CSARPGLAGVRYEQYF. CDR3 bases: TGCAGTGCTAGACCCGGGCTAGCGGGAGTCAGGTACGAGCAGTACTTC.

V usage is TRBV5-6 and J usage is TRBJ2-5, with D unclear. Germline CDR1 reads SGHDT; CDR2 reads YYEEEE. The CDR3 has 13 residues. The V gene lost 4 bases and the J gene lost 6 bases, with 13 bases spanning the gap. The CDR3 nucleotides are TGTGCCAGCAGCCCCGGAGCCGGAAAGACCCAGTACTTC. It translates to CASSPGAGKTQYF. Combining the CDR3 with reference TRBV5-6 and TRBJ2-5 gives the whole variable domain DAGVTQSPTHLIKTRGQQVTLRCSPKSGHDTVSWYQQALGQGPQFIFQYYEEEERQRGNFPDRFSGHQFPNYSSELNVNALLLGDSALYLCASSPGAGKTQYFGPGTRLLVL.

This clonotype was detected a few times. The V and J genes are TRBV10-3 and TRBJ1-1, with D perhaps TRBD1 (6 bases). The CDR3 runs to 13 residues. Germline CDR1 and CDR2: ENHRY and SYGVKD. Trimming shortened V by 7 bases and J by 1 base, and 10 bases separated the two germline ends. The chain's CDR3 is CAIMMDRNTEAFF. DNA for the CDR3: TGTGCCATCATGATGGACAGGAACACTGAAGCTTTCTTT.

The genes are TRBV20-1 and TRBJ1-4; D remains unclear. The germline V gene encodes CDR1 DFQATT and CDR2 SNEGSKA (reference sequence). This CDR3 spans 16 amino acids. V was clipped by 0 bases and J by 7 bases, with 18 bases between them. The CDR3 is CSARDKDGHRVEKLFF. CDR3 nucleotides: TGCAGTGCTAGAGATAAGGACGGTCATCGGGTTGAAAAACTGTTTTTT.

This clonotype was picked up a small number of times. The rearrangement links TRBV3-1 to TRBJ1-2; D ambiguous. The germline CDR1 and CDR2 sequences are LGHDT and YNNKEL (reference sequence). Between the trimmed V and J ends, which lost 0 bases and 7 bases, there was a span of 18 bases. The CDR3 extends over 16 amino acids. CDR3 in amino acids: CASSQEGAGRVVGYTF. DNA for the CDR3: TGTGCCAGCAGCCAAGAGGGCGCAGGCCGAGTCGTTGGCTACACCTTC.

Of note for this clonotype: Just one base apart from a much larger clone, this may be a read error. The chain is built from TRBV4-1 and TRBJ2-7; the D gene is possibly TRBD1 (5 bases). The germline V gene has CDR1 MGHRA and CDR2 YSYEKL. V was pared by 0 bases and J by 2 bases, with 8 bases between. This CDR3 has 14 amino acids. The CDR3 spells CASSQDSRAYEQYF. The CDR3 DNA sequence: TGCGCCAGCAGCCAAGACAGCAGGGCCTACGAGCAGTACTTC.

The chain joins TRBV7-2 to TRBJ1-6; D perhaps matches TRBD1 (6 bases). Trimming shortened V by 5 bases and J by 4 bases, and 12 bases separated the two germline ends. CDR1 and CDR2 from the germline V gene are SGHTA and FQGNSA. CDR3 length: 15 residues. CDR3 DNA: TGTGCCAGCAGCCGCTACAGGGCGTATAATTCACCCCTCCACTTT. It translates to CASSRYRAYNSPLHF.

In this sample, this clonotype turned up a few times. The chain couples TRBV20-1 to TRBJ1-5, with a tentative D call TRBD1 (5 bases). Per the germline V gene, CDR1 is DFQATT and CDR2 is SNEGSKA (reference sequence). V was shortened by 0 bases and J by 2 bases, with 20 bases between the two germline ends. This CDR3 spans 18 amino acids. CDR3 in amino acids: CSARDGSGLILGNQPQHF. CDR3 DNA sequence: TGCAGTGCTAGAGATGGGTCAGGGTTAATTTTGGGCAATCAGCCCCAGCATTTT.

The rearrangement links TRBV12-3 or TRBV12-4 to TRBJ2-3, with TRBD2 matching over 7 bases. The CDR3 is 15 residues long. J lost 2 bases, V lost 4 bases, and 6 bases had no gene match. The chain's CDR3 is CASSSLADFTDTQYF. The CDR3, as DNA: TGTGCCAGCAGTTCCCTAGCGGACTTCACAGATACGCAGTATTTT.

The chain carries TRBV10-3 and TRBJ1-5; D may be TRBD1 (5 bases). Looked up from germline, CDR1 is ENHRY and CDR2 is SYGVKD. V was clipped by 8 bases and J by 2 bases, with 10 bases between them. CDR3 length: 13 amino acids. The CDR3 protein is CAIGGAGNQPQHF. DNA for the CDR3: TGTGCCATCGGCGGGGCAGGCAATCAGCCCCAGCATTTT.

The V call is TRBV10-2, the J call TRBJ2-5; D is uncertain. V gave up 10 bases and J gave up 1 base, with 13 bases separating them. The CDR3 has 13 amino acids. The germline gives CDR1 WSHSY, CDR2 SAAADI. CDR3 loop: CATLGKGQETQYF. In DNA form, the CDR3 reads TGCGCCACCCTGGGGAAGGGCCAAGAGACCCAGTACTTC.

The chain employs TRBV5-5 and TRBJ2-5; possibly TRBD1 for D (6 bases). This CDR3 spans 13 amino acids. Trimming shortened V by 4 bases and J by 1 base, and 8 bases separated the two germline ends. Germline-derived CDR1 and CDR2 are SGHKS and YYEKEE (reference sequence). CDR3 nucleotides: TGTGCCAGCAGCGAGGACAGCCAAGAGACCCAGTACTTC. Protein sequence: CASSEDSQETQYF.

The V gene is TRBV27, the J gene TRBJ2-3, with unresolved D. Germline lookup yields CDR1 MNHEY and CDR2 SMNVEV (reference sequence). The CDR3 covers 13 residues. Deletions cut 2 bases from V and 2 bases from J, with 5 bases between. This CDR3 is CASSLVVTDTQYF. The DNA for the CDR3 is TGTGCCAGCAGTTTAGTGGTCACAGATACGCAGTATTTT.